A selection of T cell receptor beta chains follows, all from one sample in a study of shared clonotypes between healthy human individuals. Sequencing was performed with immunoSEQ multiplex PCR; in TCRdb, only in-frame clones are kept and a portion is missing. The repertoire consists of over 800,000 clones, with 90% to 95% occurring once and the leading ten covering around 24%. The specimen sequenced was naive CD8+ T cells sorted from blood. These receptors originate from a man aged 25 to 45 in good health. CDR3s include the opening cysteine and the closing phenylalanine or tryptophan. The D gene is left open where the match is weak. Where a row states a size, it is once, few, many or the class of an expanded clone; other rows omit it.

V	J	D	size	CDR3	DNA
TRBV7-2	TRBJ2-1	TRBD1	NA	CASSLALSVGTGLVGQFF	TGTGCCAGCAGCTTAGCGCTAAGTGTTGGGACAGGGTTGGTCGGGCAGTTCTTC
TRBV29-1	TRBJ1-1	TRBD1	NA	CSVEGDRREAFF	TGCAGCGTTGAAGGGGACAGACGGGAAGCTTTCTTT
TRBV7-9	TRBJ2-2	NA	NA	CASRTRNRADGKNTGELFF	TGTGCCAGCAGAACTCGAAACCGGGCCGACGGAAAGAACACCGGGGAGCTGTTTTTT
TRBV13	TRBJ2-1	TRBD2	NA	CASSTERAGARGYEQFF	TGTGCCAGCAGCACCGAGAGAGCGGGAGCGAGAGGCTATGAGCAGTTCTTC
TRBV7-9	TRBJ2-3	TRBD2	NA	CASSLAGEGTDTQYF	TGTGCCAGCAGCTTAGCAGGGGAGGGGACAGATACGCAGTATTTT
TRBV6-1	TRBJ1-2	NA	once	CASSEGGRSDTF	TGTGCCAGCAGTGAAGGGGGCCGCTCAGACACCTTC
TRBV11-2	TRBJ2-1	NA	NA	CASSRSGRGNEQFF	TGTGCCAGCAGCCGCAGCGGTAGAGGCAATGAGCAGTTCTTC
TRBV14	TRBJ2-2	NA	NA	CASSQENTGELFF	TGTGCCAGCAGCCAAGAAAACACCGGGGAGCTGTTTTTT
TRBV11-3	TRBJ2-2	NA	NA	CASSPAKRAGELFF	TGTGCCAGCAGTCCCGCCAAACGGGCCGGGGAGCTGTTTTTT
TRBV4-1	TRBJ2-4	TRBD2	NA	CASRGTSGGNIQYF	TGCGCCAGCAGGGGGACTAGCGGAGGAAACATTCAGTACTTC
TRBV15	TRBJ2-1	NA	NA	CATSSGRFGYNEQFF	TGTGCCACCAGCTCCGGGCGCTTCGGCTACAATGAGCAGTTCTTC
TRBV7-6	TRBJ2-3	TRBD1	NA	CASSLTLLTGGRSPDTQYF	TGTGCCAGCAGCTTAACGTTACTTACAGGGGGCCGAAGCCCAGATACGCAGTATTTT
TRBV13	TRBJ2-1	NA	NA	CASSLAGTSSYNEQFF	TGTGCCAGCAGCTTAGCAGGGACCAGCTCCTACAATGAGCAGTTCTTC
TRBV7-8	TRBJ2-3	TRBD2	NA	CASSLAGTSGSRGTDTQYF	TGTGCCAGCAGCTTAGCCGGGACTAGCGGGAGTAGAGGCACAGATACGCAGTATTTT
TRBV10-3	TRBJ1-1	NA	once	CAISDITGTEAFF	TGTGCCATCAGTGACATAACAGGGACTGAAGCTTTCTTT
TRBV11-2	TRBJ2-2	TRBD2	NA	CASNYMTSLRHGELFF	TGTGCCAGCAACTACATGACTAGCCTACGACACGGGGAGCTGTTTTTT
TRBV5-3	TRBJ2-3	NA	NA	CARSLVLAIPTDTQYF	TGTGCCAGAAGCTTGGTTCTAGCAATACCCACAGATACGCAGTATTTT
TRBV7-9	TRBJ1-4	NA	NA	CASSLGSRGLNEKLFF	TGTGCCAGCAGCCTAGGGTCCAGGGGTCTGAATGAAAAACTGTTTTTT
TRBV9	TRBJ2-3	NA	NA	CASSDSLQGQSDTQYF	TGTGCCAGCAGCGACAGCTTACAGGGTCAGTCAGATACGCAGTATTTT
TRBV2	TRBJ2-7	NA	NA	CASSEQGPSGEQYF	TGTGCCAGCAGTGAACAGGGACCTTCGGGCGAGCAGTACTTC
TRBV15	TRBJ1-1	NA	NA	CATSRDGSGPGADTEAFF	TGTGCCACCAGCAGAGATGGGTCTGGTCCAGGGGCGGACACTGAAGCTTTCTTT
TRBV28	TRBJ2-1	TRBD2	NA	CASNPRLAFEQFF	TGTGCCAGCAATCCCAGACTAGCGTTTGAGCAGTTCTTC
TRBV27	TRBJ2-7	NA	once	CASSFGGDEQYF	TGTGCCAGCAGTTTTGGAGGGGACGAGCAGTACTTC
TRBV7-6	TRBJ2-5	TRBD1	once	CASSLAGTDQETQYF	TGTGCCAGCAGCTTAGCGGGGACAGACCAAGAGACCCAGTACTTC
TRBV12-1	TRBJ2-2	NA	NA	CASSFERPSGNTGELFF	TGTGCCAGCAGCTTTGAACGACCTAGCGGGAACACCGGGGAGCTGTTTTTT
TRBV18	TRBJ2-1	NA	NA	CASSPKFRGDEQFF	TGTGCCAGCTCACCAAAATTCCGGGGTGATGAGCAGTTCTTC
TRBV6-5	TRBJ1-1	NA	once	CASKPSGSWSEAFF	TGTGCCAGCAAACCTTCAGGATCGTGGAGTGAAGCTTTCTTT
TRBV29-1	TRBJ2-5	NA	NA	CSAYPREQETQYF	TGCAGCGCCTACCCCAGGGAACAAGAGACCCAGTACTTC
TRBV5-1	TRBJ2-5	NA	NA	CASSGGRVWGGNGETQYF	TGCGCCAGCAGCGGGGGAAGGGTATGGGGAGGTAACGGAGAGACCCAGTACTTC
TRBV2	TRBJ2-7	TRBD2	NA	CASSEGSGTYEQYF	TGTGCCAGCAGTGAAGGTAGCGGGACCTACGAGCAGTACTTC
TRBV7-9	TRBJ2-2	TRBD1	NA	CASSLTGRNTGELFF	TGTGCCAGCAGCTTGACAGGGAGGAACACCGGGGAGCTGTTTTTT
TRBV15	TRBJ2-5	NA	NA	CATKDRRETQYF	TGTGCCACCAAGGACAGAAGAGAGACCCAGTACTTC
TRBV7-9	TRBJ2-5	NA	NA	CASSFVGPEGETQYF	TGTGCCAGCAGCTTCGTGGGGCCCGAGGGAGAGACCCAGTACTTC
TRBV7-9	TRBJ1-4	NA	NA	CASTGQGPKDEKLFF	TGTGCCAGCACCGGCCAAGGGCCGAAAGACGAAAAACTGTTTTTT
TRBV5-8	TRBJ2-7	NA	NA	CASSPQGPDEQYF	TGTGCCAGCAGTCCACAGGGTCCGGACGAGCAGTACTTC
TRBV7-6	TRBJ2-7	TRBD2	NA	CASSPWTSPGTYEQYF	TGTGCCAGCAGCCCGTGGACTAGCCCAGGGACCTACGAGCAGTACTTC
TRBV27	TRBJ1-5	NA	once	CASSLENPTGLNQPQHF	TGTGCCAGCAGTCTAGAAAACCCTACAGGGTTAAATCAGCCCCAGCATTTT
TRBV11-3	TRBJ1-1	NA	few	CASSLLENTEAFF	TGTGCCAGCAGCTTATTAGAGAACACTGAAGCTTTCTTT
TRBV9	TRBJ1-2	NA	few	CASSVASVQTANYGYTF	TGTGCCAGCAGCGTAGCTTCGGTACAGACAGCTAACTATGGCTACACCTTC
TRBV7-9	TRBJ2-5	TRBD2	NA	CASSLALGLAETQYF	TGTGCCAGCAGCTTAGCCTTGGGACTAGCGGAGACCCAGTACTTC
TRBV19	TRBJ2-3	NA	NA	CASSTMTSPGSTDTQYF	TGTGCCAGTAGTACGATGACTTCCCCTGGGAGCACAGATACGCAGTATTTT
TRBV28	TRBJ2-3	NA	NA	CASGGTLSTDTQYF	TGTGCCAGCGGGGGGACACTCAGCACAGATACGCAGTATTTT
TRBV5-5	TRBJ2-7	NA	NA	CASSVGVRAFYEQYF	TGTGCCAGCAGCGTAGGGGTTAGGGCCTTCTACGAGCAGTACTTC
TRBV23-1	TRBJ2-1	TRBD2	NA	CASSQSGRTSGRFDDNEQFF	TGCGCCAGCAGTCAATCCGGCCGGACTAGCGGGAGATTCGACGACAATGAGCAGTTCTTC
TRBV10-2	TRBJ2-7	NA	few	CASSEGSGQYF	TGCGCCAGCAGTGAGGGGTCGGGGCAGTACTTC
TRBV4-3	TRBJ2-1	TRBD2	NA	CASSQVTSSGGEQFF	TGCGCCAGCAGCCAAGTAACTAGCAGCGGGGGTGAGCAGTTCTTC
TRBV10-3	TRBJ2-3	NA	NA	CAISNQLDTQYF	TGTGCCATCAGTAATCAATTAGATACGCAGTATTTT
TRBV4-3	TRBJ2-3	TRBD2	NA	CASSQDPAGGPRDTQYF	TGCGCCAGCAGCCAAGATCCAGCGGGAGGGCCAAGGGATACGCAGTATTTT
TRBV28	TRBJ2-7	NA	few	CASSLAYEQYF	TGTGCCAGCAGCCTAGCCTACGAGCAGTACTTC
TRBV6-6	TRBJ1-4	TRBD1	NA	CASSYTDRATNEKLFF	TGTGCCAGCAGTTATACGGACAGGGCAACTAATGAAAAACTGTTTTTT
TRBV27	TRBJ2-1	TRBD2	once	CASSPLAGLNYNEQFF	TGTGCCAGCAGTCCTCTAGCGGGTCTTAACTACAATGAGCAGTTCTTC